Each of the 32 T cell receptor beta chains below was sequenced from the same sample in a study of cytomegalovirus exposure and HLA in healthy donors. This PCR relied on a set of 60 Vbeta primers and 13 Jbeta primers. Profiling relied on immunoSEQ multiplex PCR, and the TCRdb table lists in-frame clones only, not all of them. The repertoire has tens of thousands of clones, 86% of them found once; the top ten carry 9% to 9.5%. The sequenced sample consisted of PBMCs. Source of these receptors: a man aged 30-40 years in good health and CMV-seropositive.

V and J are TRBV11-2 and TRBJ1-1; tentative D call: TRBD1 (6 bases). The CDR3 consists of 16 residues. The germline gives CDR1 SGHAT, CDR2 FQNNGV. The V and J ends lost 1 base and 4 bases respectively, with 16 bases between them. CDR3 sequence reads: CASSLGMGGRGTEAFF. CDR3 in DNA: TGTGCCAGCAGCTTAGGGATGGGGGGGCGAGGCACTGAAGCTTTCTTT.

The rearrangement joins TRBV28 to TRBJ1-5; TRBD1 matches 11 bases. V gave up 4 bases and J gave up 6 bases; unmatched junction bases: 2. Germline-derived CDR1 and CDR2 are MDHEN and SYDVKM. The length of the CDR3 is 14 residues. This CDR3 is CASSSGQGAQPQHF. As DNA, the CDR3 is TGTGCCAGCAGTTCCGGACAGGGGGCTCAGCCCCAGCATTTT. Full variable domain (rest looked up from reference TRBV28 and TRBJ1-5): DVKVTQSSRYLVKRTGEKVFLECVQDMDHENMFWYRQDPGLGLRLIYFSYDVKMKEKGDIPEGYSVSREKKERFSLILESASTNQTSMYLCASSSGQGAQPQHFGDGTRLSIL.

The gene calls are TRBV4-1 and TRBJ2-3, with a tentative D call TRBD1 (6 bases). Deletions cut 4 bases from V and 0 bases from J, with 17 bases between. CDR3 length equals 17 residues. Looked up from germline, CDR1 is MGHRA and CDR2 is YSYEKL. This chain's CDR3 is CASSPRVQGWSTDTQYF. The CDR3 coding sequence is TGCGCCAGCAGCCCCCGGGTACAGGGATGGAGCACAGATACGCAGTATTTT.

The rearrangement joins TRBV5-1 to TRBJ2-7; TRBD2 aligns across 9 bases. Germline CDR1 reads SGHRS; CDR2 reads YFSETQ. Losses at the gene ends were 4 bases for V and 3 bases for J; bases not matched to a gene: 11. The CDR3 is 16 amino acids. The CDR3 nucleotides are TGCGCCAGCAGCCACACCCTAGCGGGGATAAACTACGAGCAGTACTTC. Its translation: CASSHTLAGINYEQYF.

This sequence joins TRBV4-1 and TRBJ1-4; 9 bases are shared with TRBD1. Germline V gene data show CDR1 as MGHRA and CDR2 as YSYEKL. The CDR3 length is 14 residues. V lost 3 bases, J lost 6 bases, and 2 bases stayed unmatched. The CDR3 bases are TGCGCCAGCAGCCACCGGGACAGGGATGAAAAACTGTTTTTT. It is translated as CASSHRDRDEKLFF.

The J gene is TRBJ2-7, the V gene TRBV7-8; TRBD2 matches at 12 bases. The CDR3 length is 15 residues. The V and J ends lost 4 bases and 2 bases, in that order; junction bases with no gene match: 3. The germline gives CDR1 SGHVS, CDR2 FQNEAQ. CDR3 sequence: CASSSSSGRAYEQYF. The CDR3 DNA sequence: TGTGCCAGCAGCTCCTCTAGCGGGAGGGCCTACGAGCAGTACTTC.

Here the CDR3 reads CASSVGTSALTDTQYF. DNA for the CDR3: TGTGCCAGCAGCGTAGGGACTAGCGCCCTCACAGATACGCAGTATTTT. This rearrangement joins TRBV9 to TRBJ2-3, with TRBD2 matching 9 bases. J gave up 2 bases and V 0 bases, and 4 bases lay outside the gene matches. CDR3 length equals 16 residues. Germline lookup yields CDR1 SGDLS and CDR2 YYNGEE.

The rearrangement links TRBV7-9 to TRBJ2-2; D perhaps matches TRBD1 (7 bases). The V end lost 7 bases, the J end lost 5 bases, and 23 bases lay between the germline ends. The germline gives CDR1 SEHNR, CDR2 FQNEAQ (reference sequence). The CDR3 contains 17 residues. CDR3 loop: CASTYYRGGVETGELFF. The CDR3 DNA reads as TGTGCCAGCACCTATTACAGGGGAGGCGTAGAGACCGGGGAGCTGTTTTTT.

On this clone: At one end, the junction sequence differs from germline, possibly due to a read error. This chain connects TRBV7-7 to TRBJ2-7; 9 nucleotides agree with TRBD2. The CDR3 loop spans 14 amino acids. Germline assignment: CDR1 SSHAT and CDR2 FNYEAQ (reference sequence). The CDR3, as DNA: TGTGCTAGCAGCCCAGGGACTAGCACCTACGAGCAGTACTTC. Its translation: CASSPGTSTYEQYF.

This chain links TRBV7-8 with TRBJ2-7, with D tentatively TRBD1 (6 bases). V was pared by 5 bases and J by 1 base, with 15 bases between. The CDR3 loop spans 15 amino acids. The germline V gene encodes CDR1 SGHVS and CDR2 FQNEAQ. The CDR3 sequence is CASSGARGISYEQYF. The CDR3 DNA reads TGTGCCAGCAGCGGGGCCAGGGGTATTTCCTACGAGCAGTACTTC.

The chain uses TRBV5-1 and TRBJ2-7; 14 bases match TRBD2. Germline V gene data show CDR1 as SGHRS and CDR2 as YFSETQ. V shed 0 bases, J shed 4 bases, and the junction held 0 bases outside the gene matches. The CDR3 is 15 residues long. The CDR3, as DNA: TGCGCCAGCAGCTTGGGACTAGCGGGAGGGTACGAGCAGTACTTC. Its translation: CASSLGLAGGYEQYF.

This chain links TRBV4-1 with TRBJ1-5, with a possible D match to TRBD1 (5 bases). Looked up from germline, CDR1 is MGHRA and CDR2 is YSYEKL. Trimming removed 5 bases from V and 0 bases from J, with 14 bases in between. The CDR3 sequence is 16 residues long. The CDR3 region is CASSAGTVYSNQPQHF. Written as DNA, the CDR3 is TGCGCCAGCAGCGCAGGGACTGTTTATAGCAATCAGCCCCAGCATTTT.

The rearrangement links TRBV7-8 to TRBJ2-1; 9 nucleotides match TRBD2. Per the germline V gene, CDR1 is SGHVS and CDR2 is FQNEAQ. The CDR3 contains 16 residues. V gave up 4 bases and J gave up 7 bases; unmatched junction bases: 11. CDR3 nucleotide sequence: TGTGCCAGCAGCTCACGGGCTAGCGGGATGATTAATGAGCAGTTCTTC. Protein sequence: CASSSRASGMINEQFF.

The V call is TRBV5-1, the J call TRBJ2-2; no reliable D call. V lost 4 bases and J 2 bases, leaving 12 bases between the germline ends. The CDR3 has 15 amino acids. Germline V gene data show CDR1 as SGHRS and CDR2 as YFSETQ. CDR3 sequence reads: CASSPTSRNTGELFF. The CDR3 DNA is TGCGCCAGCAGCCCCACGTCGAGAAACACCGGGGAGCTGTTTTTT. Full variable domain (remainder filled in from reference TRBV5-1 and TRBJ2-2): KAGVTQTPRYLIKTRGQQVTLSCSPISGHRSVSWYQQTPGQGLQFLFEYFSETQRNKGNFPGRFSGRQFSNSRSEMNVSTLELGDSALYLCASSPTSRNTGELFFGEGSRLTVL.

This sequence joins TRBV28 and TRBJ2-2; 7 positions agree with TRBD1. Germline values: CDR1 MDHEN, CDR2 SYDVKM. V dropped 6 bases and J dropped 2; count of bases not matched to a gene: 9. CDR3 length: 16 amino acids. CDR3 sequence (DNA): TGTGCCAGCAGGACAATAGGGGGCGGAAACACCGGGGAGCTGTTTTTT. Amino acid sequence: CASRTIGGGNTGELFF.

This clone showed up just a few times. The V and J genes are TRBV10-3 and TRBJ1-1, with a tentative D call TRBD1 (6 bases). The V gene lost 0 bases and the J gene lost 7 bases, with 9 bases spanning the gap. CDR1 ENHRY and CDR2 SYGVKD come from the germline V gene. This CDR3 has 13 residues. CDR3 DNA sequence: TGTGCCATCAGTGAGTCGGCGGACAGTGAAGCTTTCTTT. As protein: CAISESADSEAFF.

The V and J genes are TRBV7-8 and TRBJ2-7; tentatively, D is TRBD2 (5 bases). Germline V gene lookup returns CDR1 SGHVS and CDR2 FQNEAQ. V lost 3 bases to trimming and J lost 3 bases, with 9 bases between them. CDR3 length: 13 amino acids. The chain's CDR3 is CASSFGELYEQYF. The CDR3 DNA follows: TGTGCCAGCAGCTTCGGGGAACTCTACGAGCAGTACTTC.

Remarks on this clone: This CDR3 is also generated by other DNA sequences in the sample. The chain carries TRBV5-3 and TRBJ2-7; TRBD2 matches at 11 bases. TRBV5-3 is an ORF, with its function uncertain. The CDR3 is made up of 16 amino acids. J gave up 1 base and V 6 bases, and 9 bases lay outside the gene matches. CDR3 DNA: TGTGCCAGAACCAAGGTCGGGACTAGCGGTTCCTACGAGCAGTACTTC. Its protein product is CARTKVGTSGSYEQYF.

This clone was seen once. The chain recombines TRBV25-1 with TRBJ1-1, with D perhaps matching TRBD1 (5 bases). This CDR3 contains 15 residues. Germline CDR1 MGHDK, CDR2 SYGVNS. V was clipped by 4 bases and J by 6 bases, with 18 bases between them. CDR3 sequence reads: CASSAPGYGSAEAFF. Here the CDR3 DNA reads TGTGCCAGCAGTGCCCCAGGGTATGGCAGCGCTGAAGCTTTCTTT.

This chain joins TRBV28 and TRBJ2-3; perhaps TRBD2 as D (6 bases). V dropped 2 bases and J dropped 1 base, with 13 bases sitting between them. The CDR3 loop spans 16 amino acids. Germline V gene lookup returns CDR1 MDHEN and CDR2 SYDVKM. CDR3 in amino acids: CASSLGQGGGTDTQYF. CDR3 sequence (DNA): TGTGCCAGCAGTTTAGGACAAGGAGGGGGCACAGATACGCAGTATTTT.

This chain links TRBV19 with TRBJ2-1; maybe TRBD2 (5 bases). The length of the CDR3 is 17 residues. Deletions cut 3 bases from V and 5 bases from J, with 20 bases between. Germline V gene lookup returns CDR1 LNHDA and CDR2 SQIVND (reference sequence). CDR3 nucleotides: TGTGCCAGTAGTATGTACGGAGGACTCGGCATGAACAATGAGCAGTTCTTC. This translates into CASSMYGGLGMNNEQFF.

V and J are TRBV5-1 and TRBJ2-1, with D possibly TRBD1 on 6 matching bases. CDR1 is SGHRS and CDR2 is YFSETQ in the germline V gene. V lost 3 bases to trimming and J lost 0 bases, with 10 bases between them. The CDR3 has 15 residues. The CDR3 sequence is CASSSQGSSYNEQFF. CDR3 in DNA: TGCGCCAGCAGCTCACAGGGCAGCTCCTACAATGAGCAGTTCTTC.

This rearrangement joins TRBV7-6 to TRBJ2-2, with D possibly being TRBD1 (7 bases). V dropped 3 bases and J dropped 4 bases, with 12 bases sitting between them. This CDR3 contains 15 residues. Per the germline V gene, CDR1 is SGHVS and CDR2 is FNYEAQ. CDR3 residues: CASSFSQGGTGELFF. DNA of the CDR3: TGTGCCAGCAGCTTCTCGCAGGGGGGCACCGGGGAGCTGTTTTTT.

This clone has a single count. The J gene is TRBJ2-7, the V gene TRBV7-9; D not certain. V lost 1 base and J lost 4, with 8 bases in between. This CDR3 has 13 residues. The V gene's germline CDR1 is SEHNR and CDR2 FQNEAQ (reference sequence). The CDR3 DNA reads TGTGCCAGCAGCTTAGAGACTTCATACGAGCAGTACTTC. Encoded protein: CASSLETSYEQYF.

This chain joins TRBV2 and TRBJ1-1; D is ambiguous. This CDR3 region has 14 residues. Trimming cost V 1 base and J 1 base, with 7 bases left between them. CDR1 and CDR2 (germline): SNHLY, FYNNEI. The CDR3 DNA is TGTGCCAGCAGTGAAGAGGCAGGGAACACTGAAGCTTTCTTT. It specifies CASSEEAGNTEAFF.

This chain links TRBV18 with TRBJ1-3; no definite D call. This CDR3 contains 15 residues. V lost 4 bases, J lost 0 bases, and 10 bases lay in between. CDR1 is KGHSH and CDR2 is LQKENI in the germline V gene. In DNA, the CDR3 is TGTGCCAGCTCACGGGGAGACCACTCTGGAAACACCATATATTTT. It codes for CASSRGDHSGNTIYF.

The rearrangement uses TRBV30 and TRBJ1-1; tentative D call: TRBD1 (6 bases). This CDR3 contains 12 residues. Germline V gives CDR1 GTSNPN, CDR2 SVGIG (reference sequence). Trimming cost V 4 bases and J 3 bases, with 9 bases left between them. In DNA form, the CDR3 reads TGTGCCTGGATAAGGGGGTACACTGAAGCTTTCTTT. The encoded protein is CAWIRGYTEAFF.

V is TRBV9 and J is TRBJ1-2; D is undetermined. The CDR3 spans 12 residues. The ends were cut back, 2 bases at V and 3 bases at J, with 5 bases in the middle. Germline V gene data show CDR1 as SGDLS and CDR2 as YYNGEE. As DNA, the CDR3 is TGTGCCAGCAGCGTCGGTCACTATGGCTACACCTTC. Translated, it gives CASSVGHYGYTF.

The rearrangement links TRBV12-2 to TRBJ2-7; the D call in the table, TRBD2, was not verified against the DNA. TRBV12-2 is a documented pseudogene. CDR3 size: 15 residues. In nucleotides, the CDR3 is TGTGCAAGTCGCCCCACTAGCGGGAGTTCCTACGAGCAGTACTTC. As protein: CASRPTSGSSYEQYF.

The CDR3 DNA follows: TGTGCCAGCAGTTCCCGGGGGGCGACCTTCCATGAGCAGTTCTTC. It yields the protein CASSSRGATFHEQFF. V and J are TRBV28 and TRBJ2-1, with a possible D match to TRBD2 (7 bases). V dropped 4 bases and J dropped 8 bases, with 18 bases sitting between them. The CDR3 totals 15 residues. CDR1 and CDR2 from the germline V gene are MDHEN and SYDVKM. Complete variable domain (other parts from reference TRBV28 and TRBJ2-1): DVKVTQSSRYLVKRTGEKVFLECVQDMDHENMFWYRQDPGLGLRLIYFSYDVKMKEKGDIPEGYSVSREKKERFSLILESASTNQTSMYLCASSSRGATFHEQFFGPGTRLTVL.

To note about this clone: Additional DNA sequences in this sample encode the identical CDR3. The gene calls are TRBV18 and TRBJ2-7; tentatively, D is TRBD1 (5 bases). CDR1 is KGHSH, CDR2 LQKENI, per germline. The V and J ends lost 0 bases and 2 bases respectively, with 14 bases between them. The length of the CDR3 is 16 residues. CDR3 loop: CASSPPLFQGTYEQYF. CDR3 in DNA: TGTGCCAGCTCACCACCGTTGTTTCAGGGCACCTACGAGCAGTACTTC.

The CDR3: CASSYPDYSNYGYTF. In DNA form, the CDR3 reads TGTGCCAGCAGCTACCCGGACTATTCTAACTATGGCTACACCTTC. The V call is TRBV7-9, the J call TRBJ1-2; D remains unclear. This CDR3 has 15 amino acids. CDR1 is SEHNR, CDR2 FQNEAQ, per germline (reference sequence). Between the trimmed V and J ends, which lost 4 bases and 0 bases, there was a span of 12 bases.